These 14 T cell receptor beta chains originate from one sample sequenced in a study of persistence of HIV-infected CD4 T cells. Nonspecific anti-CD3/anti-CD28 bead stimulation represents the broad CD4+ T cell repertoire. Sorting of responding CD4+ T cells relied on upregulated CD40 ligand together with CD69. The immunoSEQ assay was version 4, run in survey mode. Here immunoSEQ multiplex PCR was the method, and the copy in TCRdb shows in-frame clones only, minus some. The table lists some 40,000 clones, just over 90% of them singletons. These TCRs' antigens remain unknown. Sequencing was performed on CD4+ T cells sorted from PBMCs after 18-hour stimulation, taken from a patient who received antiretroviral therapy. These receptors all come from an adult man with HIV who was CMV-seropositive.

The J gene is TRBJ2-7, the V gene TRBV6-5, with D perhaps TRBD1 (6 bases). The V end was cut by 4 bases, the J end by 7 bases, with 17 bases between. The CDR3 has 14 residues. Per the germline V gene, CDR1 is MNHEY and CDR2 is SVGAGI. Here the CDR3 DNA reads TGTGCCAGCAGTTCTTCACAACAGGGACGGGAGCAGTACTTC. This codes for CASSSSQQGREQYF.

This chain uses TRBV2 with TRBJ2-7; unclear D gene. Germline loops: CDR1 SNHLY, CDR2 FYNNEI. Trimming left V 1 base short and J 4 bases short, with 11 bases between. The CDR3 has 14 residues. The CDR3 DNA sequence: TGTGCCAGCAGTGAAGTGGGAATTCGGTACGAGCAGTACTTC. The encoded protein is CASSEVGIRYEQYF. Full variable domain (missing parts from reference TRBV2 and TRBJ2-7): EPEVTQTPSHQVTQMGQEVILRCVPISNHLYFYWYRQILGQKVEFLVSFYNNEISEKSEIFDDQFSVERPDGSNFTLKIRSTKLEDSAMYFCASSEVGIRYEQYFGPGTRLTVT.

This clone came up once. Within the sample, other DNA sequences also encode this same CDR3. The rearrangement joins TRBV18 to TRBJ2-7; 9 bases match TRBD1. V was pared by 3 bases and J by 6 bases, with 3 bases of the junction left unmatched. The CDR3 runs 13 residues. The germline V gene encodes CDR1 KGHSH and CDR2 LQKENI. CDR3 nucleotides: TGTGCCAGCTCACCGCTGGACAGGGGCGAGCAGTACTTC. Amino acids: CASSPLDRGEQYF.

The CDR3 loop is CASSLGGMGEGFHF. As DNA, the CDR3 is TGTGCCAGCAGCTTAGGGGGCATGGGAGAAGGATTCCACTTT. This chain joins TRBV7-9 and TRBJ1-6; maybe TRBD1 (5 bases). Germline values: CDR1 SEHNR, CDR2 FQNEAQ (reference sequence). The V end lost 1 base, the J end lost 17 bases, and 18 bases lay between the germline ends. CDR3 length equals 14 residues. Looking up the rest from reference TRBV7-9 and TRBJ1-6 gives the full variable domain: DTGVSQNPRHKITKRGQNVTFRCDPISEHNRLYWYRQTLGQGPEFLTYFQNEAQLEKSRLLSDRFSAERPKGSFSTLEIQRTEQGDSAMYLCASSLGGMGEGFHFGNGTRLTVT.

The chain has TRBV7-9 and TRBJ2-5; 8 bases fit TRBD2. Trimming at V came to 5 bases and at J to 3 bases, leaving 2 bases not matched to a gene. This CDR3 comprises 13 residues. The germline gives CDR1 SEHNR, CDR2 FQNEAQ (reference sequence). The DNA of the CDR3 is TGTGCCAGCAGCCGGGAGGGAGAAGAGACCCAGTACTTC. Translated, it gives CASSREGEETQYF.

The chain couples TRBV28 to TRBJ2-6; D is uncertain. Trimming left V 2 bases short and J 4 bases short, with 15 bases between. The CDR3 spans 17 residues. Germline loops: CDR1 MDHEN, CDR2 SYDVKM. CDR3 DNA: TGTGCCAGCAGTTTAATTCGATTAACGAGGGGGGCCAACGTCCTGACTTTC. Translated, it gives CASSLIRLTRGANVLTF.

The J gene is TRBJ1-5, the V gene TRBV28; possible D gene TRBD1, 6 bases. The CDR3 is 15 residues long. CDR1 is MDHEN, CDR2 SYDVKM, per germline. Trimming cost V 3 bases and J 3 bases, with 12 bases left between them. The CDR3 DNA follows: TGTGCCAGCAGTTTCGGGGGACATCTCAATCAGCCCCAGCATTTT. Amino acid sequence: CASSFGGHLNQPQHF.

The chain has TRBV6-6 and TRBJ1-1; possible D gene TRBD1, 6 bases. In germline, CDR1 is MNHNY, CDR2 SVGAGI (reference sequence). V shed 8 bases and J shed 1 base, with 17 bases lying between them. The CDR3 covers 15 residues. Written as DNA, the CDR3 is TGTGCCAGCCCTCGGGGGGGCTCCCAGAACACTGAAGCTTTCTTT. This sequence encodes CASPRGGSQNTEAFF.

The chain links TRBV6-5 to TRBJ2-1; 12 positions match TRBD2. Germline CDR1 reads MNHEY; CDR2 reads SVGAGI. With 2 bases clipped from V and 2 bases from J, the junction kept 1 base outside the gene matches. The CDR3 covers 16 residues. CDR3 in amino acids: CASSYTSGGTYNEQFF. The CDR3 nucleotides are TGTGCCAGCAGTTACACTAGCGGGGGGACCTACAATGAGCAGTTCTTC.

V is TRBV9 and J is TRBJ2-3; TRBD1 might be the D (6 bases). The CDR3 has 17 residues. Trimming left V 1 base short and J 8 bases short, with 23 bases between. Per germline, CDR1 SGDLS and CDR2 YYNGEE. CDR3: CASSVRAGASPHVTQYF. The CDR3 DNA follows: TGTGCCAGCAGCGTACGCGCAGGGGCTAGCCCCCATGTTACGCAGTATTTT.

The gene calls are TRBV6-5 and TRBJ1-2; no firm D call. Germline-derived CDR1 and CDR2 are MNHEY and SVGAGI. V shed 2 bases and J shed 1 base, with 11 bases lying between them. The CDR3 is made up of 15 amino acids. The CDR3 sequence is CASSYDTLFNYGYTF. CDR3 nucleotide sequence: TGTGCCAGCAGTTACGACACGCTCTTTAACTATGGCTACACCTTC.

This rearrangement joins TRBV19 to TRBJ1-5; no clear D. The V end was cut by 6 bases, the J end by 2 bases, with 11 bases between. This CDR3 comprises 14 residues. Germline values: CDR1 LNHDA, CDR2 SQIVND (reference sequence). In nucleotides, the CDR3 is TGTGCCAGTAGCGAAGGGCTAGGCAATCAGCCCCAGCATTTT. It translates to CASSEGLGNQPQHF.

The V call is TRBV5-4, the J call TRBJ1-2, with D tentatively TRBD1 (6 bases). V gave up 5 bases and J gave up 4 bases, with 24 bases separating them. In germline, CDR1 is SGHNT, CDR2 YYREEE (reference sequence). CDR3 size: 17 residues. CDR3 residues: CASSPPRTASNTYGYTF. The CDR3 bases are TGTGCCAGCAGTCCCCCCCGGACAGCGTCAAATACCTATGGCTACACCTTC.

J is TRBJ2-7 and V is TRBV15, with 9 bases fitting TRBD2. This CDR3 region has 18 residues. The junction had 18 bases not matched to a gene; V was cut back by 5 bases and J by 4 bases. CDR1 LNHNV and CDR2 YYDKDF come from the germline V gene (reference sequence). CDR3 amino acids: CATSGGSVVAGELYEQYF. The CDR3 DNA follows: TGTGCCACCAGCGGGGGTTCCGTGGTAGCGGGGGAGCTATACGAGCAGTACTTC. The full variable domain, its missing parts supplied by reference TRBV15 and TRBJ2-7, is DAMVIQNPRYQVTQFGKPVTLSCSQTLNHNVMYWYQQKSSQAPKLLFHYYDKDFNNEADTPDNFQSRRPNTSFCFLDIRSPGLGDTAMYLCATSGGSVVAGELYEQYFGPGTRLTVT.